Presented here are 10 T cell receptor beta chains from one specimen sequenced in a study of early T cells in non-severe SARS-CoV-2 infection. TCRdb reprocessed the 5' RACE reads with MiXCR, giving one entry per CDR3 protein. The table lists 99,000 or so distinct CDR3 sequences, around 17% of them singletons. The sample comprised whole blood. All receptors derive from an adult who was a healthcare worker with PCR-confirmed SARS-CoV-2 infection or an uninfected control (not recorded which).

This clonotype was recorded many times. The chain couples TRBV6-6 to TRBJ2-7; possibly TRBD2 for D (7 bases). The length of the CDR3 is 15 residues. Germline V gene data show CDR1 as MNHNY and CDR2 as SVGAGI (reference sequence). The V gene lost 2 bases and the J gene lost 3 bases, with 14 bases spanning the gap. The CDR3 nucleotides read TGTGCCAGCAGTTACAGTGCGGGGGCTGGCTACGAGCAGTACTTC. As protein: CASSYSAGAGYEQYF.

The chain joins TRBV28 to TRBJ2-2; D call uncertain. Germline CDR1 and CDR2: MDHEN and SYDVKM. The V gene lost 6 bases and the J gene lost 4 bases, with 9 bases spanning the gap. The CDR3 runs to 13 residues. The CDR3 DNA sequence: TGTGCCAGCAGAAGGGATGGCACCGGGGAGCTGTTTTTT. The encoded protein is CASRRDGTGELFF.

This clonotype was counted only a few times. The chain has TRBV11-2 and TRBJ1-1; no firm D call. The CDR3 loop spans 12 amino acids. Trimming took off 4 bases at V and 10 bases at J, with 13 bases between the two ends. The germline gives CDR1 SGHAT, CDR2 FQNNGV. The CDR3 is CASSSTTGIAFF. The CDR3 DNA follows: TGTGCCAGCAGCTCGACTACGGGGATAGCTTTCTTT.

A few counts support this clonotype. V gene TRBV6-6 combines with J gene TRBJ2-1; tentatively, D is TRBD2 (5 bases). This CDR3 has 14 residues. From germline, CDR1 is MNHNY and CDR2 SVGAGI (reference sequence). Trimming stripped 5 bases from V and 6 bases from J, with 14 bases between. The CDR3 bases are TGTGCCAGCAGTGAGGGCGGAACGGGCAATGAGCAGTTCTTC. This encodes CASSEGGTGNEQFF.

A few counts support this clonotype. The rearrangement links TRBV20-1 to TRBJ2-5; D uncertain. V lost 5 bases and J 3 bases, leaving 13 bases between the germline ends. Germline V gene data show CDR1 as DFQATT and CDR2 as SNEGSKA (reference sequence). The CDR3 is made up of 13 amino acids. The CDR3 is CSADARKKETQYF. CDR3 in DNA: TGCAGTGCTGACGCCCGGAAAAAAGAGACCCAGTACTTC.

The CDR3, as DNA: TGTGCCACCTTCAAACCGGGGGTGAACACTGAAGCTTTCTTT. The encoded protein is CATFKPGVNTEAFF. The chain recombines TRBV28 with TRBJ1-1, with D perhaps matching TRBD1 (5 bases). Trimming left V 10 bases short and J 0 bases short, with 15 bases between. Germline assignment: CDR1 MDHEN and CDR2 SYDVKM. There are 14 residues in the CDR3.

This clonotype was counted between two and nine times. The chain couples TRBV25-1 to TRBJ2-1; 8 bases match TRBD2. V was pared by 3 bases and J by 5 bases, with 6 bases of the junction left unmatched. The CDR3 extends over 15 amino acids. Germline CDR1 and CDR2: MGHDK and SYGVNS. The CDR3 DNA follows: TGTGCCAGCAGTGACGGGACTAGGGCTAACAATGAGCAGTTCTTC. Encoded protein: CASSDGTRANNEQFF.

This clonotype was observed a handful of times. CDR3 in amino acids: CASSAGTSGRVETQYF. The CDR3 DNA reads as TGTGCCAGCAGCGCCGGGACTAGCGGGAGGGTAGAGACCCAGTACTTC. This rearrangement joins TRBV7-2 to TRBJ2-5; 16 bases agree with TRBD2. V dropped 5 bases and J dropped 4; count of bases not matched to a gene: 4. CDR3 size: 16 residues. Looked up from germline, CDR1 is SGHTA and CDR2 is FQGNSA.

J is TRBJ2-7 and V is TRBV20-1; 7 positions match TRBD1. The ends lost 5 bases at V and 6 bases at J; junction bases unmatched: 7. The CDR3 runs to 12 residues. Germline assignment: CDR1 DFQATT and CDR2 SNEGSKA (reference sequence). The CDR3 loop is CSARGTVGEQYF. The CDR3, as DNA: TGCAGTGCTCGAGGGACAGTCGGCGAGCAGTACTTC.

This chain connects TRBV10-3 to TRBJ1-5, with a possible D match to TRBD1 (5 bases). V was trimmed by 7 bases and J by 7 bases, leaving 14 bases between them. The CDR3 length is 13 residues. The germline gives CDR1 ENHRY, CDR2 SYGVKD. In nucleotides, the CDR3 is TGTGCCATCACGGCGGGGGTGGAGCAGCCCCAGCATTTT. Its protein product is CAITAGVEQPQHF.